Shown below are 13 T cell receptor beta chains from a single sample sequenced in a study of CD8+ T cells in alopecia areata. Extraction of RNA preceded its reverse transcription into cDNA, which served as the sequencing template. Method: immunoSEQ multiplex PCR; TCRdb's copy keeps in-frame clones and lacks some. The data contain 150,000 to 250,000 clones, 50% to 60% of them seen just once; the ten biggest clones take up about 3%. Indicated treatment: oral pan-JAK inhibitor, 5-10 mg twice daily. The sample consisted of CD4+ T cells sorted from blood, taken at week 4, from a patient treated with tofacitinib. The receptor set was obtained from a human donor with alopecia areata.

The rearrangement links TRBV7-2 to TRBJ2-3; D is undetermined. Germline assignment: CDR1 SGHTA and CDR2 FQGNSA. The V gene lost 3 bases and the J gene lost 0 bases, with 7 bases spanning the gap. CDR3 length: 14 residues. The chain's CDR3 is CASSLGHSTDTQYF. The CDR3 DNA reads TGTGCCAGCAGCTTGGGCCATAGCACAGATACGCAGTATTTT. The full variable domain, with the rest looked up from reference TRBV7-2 and TRBJ2-3, is GAGVSQSPSNKVTEKGKDVELRCDPISGHTALYWYRQSLGQGLEFLIYFQGNSAPDKSGLPSDRFSAERTGGSVSTLTIQRTQQEDSAVYLCASSLGHSTDTQYFGPGTRLTVL.

The rearrangement uses TRBV30 and TRBJ2-1, with D possibly matching TRBD1 (6 bases). Germline V lookup: CDR1 GTSNPN, CDR2 SVGIG (reference sequence). This CDR3 is built from 13 residues. V was shortened by 0 bases and J by 10 bases, with 13 bases between the two germline ends. CDR3: CAWSVNVGGEQFF. The CDR3 DNA reads as TGTGCCTGGAGTGTGAACGTTGGGGGCGAGCAGTTCTTC.

In its sample, this clone was seen once. The genes are TRBV15 and TRBJ1-5; no definite D call. This CDR3 spans 13 amino acids. Germline-derived CDR1 and CDR2 are LNHNV and YYDKDF (reference sequence). The V gene lost 1 base and the J gene lost 5 bases, with 6 bases spanning the gap. The CDR3 loop is CATSRVRDQPQHF. For the CDR3, the DNA is TGTGCCACCAGCAGAGTAAGAGATCAGCCCCAGCATTTT.

This chain links TRBV30 with TRBJ2-3; 9 bases line up with TRBD2. V shed 1 base and J 6 bases; nucleotides not matched to a gene: 5. The CDR3 is made up of 14 amino acids. Per germline, CDR1 GTSNPN and CDR2 SVGIG (reference sequence). CDR3 nucleotide sequence: TGTGCCTGGAGTGGCCTAGCGGGGTCTGATACGCAGTATTTT. Its protein product is CAWSGLAGSDTQYF.

The V gene is TRBV30, the J gene TRBJ2-1; D is ambiguous. CDR1 is GTSNPN, CDR2 SVGIG, per germline (reference sequence). The CDR3 is made up of 15 amino acids. Trimming left V 0 bases short and J 7 bases short, with 16 bases between. CDR3 nucleotides: TGTGCCTGGAGTGTATTACGGATTATCTCAAATGAGCAGTTCTTC. It codes for CAWSVLRIISNEQFF. Full variable domain (rest looked up from reference TRBV30 and TRBJ2-1): SQTIHQWPATLVQPVGSPLSLECTVEGTSNPNLYWYRQAAGRGLQLLFYSVGIGQISSEVPQNLSASRPQDRQFILSSKKLLLSDSGFYLCAWSVLRIISNEQFFGPGTRLTVL.

This chain connects TRBV29-1 to TRBJ1-2; the D gene is possibly TRBD1 (6 bases). The CDR3 totals 12 residues. Germline-derived CDR1 and CDR2 are SQVTM and ANQGSEA. Trimming left V 5 bases short and J 1 base short, with 8 bases between. DNA for the CDR3: TGCAGCGTTCCGGACAGTAACTATGGCTACACCTTC. Residues: CSVPDSNYGYTF.

This chain joins TRBV13 and TRBJ2-1; the D gene could be TRBD1 or TRBD2 (6 bases each). V was shortened by 4 bases and J by 10 bases, with 17 bases between the two germline ends. Germline CDR1 reads PRHDT; CDR2 reads FYEKMQ (reference sequence). The length of the CDR3 is 14 residues. The CDR3 DNA is TGTGCCAGCAGCTCAAGGGGGGCCGGAGAAGAGCAGTTCTTC. Its protein is CASSSRGAGEEQFF.

The V call is TRBV15, the J call TRBJ2-5, with D tentatively TRBD2 (6 bases). V shed 5 bases and J shed 0 bases, with 13 bases lying between them. CDR1 is LNHNV, CDR2 YYDKDF, per germline (reference sequence). This CDR3 has 15 amino acids. CDR3 sequence: CATSRPGTDQETQYF. As DNA, the CDR3 is TGTGCCACCAGCCGCCCAGGGACTGACCAAGAGACCCAGTACTTC. The entire variable domain, with the rest obtained from reference TRBV15 and TRBJ2-5, is as follows: DAMVIQNPRYQVTQFGKPVTLSCSQTLNHNVMYWYQQKSSQAPKLLFHYYDKDFNNEADTPDNFQSRRPNTSFCFLDIRSPGLGDTAMYLCATSRPGTDQETQYFGPGTRLLVL.

This clone was recorded only once. The chain recombines TRBV6-5 with TRBJ1-1; D uncertain. The CDR3 covers 13 residues. Trimming took 11 bases from V and 1 from J, leaving 14 bases between them. In germline, CDR1 is MNHEY, CDR2 SVGAGI. The CDR3 nucleotides read TGTGCCGCCGGCGGGCAGCCGAACACTGAAGCTTTCTTT. Amino acids: CAAGGQPNTEAFF.

The chain combines TRBV18 with TRBJ1-5; TRBD1 agrees at 10 bases. Per the germline V gene, CDR1 is KGHSH and CDR2 is LQKENI. The CDR3 has 15 residues. V was pared by 4 bases and J by 1 base, with 1 base of the junction left unmatched. The CDR3 loop is CASSLGQGSNQPQHF. The CDR3 DNA reads TGTGCCAGCTCACTGGGACAGGGGAGCAATCAGCCCCAGCATTTT.

As for this clone: One junction end disagrees with the germline gene, perhaps due to a read error. The chain links TRBV11-2 to TRBJ2-1; a possible D gene is TRBD2 (6 bases). The CDR3 spans 12 residues. Germline values: CDR1 SGHAT, CDR2 FQNNGV. The CDR3 nucleotides are TGCGCCAGCAGGCTAACGGGGGATGAGCAGTTCTTC. Its protein is CASRLTGDEQFF.

The chain couples TRBV4-1 to TRBJ1-1, with unresolved D. V gave up 4 bases and J gave up 3 bases, with 12 bases separating them. The CDR3 loop spans 14 amino acids. Germline CDR1 and CDR2: MGHRA and YSYEKL. This CDR3 is CASSPLGADTEAFF. The CDR3 DNA is TGCGCCAGCAGCCCCTTAGGAGCCGACACTGAAGCTTTCTTT.

The CDR3, as DNA: TGCGCCAGCAGCTTGGTTGTAGCGGGGGGCTACGAGCAGTACTTC. This encodes CASSLVVAGGYEQYF. The V and J genes are TRBV5-1 and TRBJ2-7, with TRBD2 matching over 10 bases. Losses at the gene ends were 0 bases for V and 3 bases for J; bases not matched to a gene: 3. The CDR3 loop spans 15 amino acids. The germline V gene has CDR1 SGHRS and CDR2 YFSETQ.